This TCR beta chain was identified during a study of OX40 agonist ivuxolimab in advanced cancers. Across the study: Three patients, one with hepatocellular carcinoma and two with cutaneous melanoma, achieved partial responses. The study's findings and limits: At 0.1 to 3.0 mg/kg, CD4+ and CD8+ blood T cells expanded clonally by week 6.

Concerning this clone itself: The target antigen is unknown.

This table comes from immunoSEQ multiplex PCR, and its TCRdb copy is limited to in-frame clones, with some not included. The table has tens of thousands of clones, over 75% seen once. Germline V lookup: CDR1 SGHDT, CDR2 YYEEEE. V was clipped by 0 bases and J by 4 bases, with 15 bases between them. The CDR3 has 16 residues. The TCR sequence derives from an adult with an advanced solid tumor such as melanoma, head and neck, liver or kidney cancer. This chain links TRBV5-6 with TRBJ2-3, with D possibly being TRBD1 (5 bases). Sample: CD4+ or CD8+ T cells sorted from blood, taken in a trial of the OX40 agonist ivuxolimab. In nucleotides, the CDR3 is TGTGCCAGCAGCTTGGATTATCGCAGGGTGGCAGATACGCAGTATTTT. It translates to CASSLDYRRVADTQYF. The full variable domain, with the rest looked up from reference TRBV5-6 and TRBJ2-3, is DAGVTQSPTHLIKTRGQQVTLRCSPKSGHDTVSWYQQALGQGPQFIFQYYEEEERQRGNFPDRFSGHQFPNYSSELNVNALLLGDSALYLCASSLDYRRVADTQYFGPGTRLTVL.